This T cell receptor (beta chain) is drawn from a study of blood T cell repertoires in COVID-19. In the study overall: Collection of acute and convalescent COVID-19 samples took place in the United States, Italy and Spain. T cells, B-cell-depleted T cells, or PBMCs provided the cDNA or gDNA that served as material.

Study processing details: The assay estimated nucleated cells by amplifying reference gene primers. Produced via immunoSEQ multiplex PCR; TCRdb's table is partial and in-frame only. V, J and clone size derive from that table, while D and trimming were established from the DNA sequence. The sample records over 40,000 clones, roughly 89% being singletons. The CDR3 is made up of 15 amino acids. V was clipped by 6 bases and J by 5 bases, with 17 bases between them. CDR1 and CDR2 (germline): MNHEY, SVGAGI. The source of this sequence is a man aged 80 or over with acute or convalescent COVID-19. V gene TRBV6-5 combines with J gene TRBJ2-1, with D possibly being TRBD1 (6 bases). The specimen sequenced was peripheral blood. CDR3 nucleotides: TGTGCCAGCAGACCCCTCGACAGGCCCGACAATGAGCAGTTCTTC. Its protein product is CASRPLDRPDNEQFF.